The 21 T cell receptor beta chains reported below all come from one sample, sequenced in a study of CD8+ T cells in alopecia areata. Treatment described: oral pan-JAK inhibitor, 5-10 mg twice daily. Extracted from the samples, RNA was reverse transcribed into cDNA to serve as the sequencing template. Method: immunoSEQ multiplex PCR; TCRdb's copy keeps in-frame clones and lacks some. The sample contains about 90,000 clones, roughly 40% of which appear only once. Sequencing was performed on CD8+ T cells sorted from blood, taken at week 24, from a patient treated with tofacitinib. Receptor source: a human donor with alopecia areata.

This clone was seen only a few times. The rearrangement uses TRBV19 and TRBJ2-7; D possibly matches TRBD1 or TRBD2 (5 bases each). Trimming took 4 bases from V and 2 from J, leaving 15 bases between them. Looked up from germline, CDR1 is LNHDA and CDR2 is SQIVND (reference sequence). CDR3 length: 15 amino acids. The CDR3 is CASSTITGRTYEQYF. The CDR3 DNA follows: TGTGCCAGTAGTACAATCACGGGACGGACCTACGAGCAGTACTTC.

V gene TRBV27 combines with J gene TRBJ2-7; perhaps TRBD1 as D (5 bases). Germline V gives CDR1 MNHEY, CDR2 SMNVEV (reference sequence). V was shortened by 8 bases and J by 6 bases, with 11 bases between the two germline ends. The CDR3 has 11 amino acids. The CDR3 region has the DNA TGTGCCAGCCGAAAGGGGATCGAGCAGTACTTC. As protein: CASRKGIEQYF.

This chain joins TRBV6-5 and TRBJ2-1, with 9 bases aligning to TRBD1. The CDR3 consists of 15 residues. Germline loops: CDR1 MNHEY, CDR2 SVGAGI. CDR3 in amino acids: CATQTTGGTGNEQFF. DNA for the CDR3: TGTGCAACTCAAACGACAGGGGGTACTGGAAATGAGCAGTTCTTC.

The CDR3 here is CASSVGDRGTNEKLFF. The CDR3 DNA reads TGTGCCAGCAGCGTAGGGGACAGGGGAACTAATGAAAAACTGTTTTTT. The chain recombines TRBV9 with TRBJ1-4, with 10 bases lining up with TRBD1. From germline, CDR1 is SGDLS and CDR2 YYNGEE. The trim removed 0 bases at V and 1 base at J, leaving 0 bases unmatched. The CDR3 runs 16 residues.

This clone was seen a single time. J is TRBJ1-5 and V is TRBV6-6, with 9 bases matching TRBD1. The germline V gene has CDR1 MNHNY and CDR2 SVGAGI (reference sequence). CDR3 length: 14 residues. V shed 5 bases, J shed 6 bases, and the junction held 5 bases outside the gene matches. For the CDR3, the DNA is TGTGCCAGCAGTCAACAGGGGGCGCGTCAGCCCCAGCATTTT. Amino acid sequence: CASSQQGARQPQHF.

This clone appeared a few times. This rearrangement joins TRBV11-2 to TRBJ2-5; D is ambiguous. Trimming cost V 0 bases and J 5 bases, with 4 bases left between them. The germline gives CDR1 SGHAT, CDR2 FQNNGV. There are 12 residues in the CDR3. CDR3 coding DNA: TGTGCCAGCAGCTTAGATCAGGAGACCCAGTACTTC. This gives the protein CASSLDQETQYF.

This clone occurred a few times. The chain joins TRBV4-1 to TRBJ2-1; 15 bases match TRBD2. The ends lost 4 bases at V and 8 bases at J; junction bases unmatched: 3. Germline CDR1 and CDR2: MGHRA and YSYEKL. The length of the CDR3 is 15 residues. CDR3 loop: CASSRGLAGGYEQFF. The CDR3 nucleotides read TGCGCCAGCAGCCGGGGACTAGCGGGAGGCTATGAGCAGTTCTTC.

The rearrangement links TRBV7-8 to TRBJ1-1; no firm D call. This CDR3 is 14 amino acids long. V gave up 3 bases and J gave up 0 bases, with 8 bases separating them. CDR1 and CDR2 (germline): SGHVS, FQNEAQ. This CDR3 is CASSLVQMNTEAFF. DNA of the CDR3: TGTGCCAGCAGCTTGGTTCAGATGAACACTGAAGCTTTCTTT.

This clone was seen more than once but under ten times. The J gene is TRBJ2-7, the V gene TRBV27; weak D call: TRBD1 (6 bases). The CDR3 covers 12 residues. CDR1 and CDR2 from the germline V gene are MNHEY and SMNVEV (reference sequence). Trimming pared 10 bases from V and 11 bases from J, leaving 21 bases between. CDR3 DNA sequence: TGTGCCATCAGACTCCCAGGGGCCGGGGAGTACTTC. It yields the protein CAIRLPGAGEYF.

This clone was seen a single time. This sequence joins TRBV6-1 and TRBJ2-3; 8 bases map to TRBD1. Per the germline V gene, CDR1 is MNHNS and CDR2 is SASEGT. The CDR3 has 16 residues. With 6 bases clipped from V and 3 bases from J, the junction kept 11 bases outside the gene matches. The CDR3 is CASSEWTGKTTDTQYF. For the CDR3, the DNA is TGTGCCAGCAGCGAATGGACAGGGAAGACGACAGATACGCAGTATTTT.

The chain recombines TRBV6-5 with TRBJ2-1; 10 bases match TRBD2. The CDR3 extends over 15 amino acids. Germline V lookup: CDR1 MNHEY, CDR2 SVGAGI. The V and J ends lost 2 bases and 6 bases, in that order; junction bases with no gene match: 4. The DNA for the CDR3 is TGTGCCAGCAGTTACAATCCTAGCGGGGGCAATGAGCAGTTCTTC. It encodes CASSYNPSGGNEQFF.

The CDR3 coding sequence is TGTGCCACCCGACCAAACGCGAACACCGGGGAGCTGTTTTTT. Its translation is CATRPNANTGELFF. V usage is TRBV27 and J usage is TRBJ2-2; D unclear. Deletions cut 10 bases from V and 0 bases from J, with 12 bases between. The CDR3 covers 14 residues. In germline, CDR1 is MNHEY, CDR2 SMNVEV (reference sequence).

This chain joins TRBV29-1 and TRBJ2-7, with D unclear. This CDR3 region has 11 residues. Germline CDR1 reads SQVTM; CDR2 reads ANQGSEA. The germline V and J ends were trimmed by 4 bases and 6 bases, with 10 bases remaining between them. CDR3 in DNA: TGCAGCGTTGTTACGAGAGGCGAGCAGTACTTC. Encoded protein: CSVVTRGEQYF.

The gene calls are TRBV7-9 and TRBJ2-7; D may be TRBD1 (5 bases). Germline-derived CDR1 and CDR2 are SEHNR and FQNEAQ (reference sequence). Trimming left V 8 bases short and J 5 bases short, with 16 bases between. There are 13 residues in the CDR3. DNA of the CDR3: TGTGCCAGCCGAAAGGATGGGGCAGACGAGCAGTACTTC. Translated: CASRKDGADEQYF.

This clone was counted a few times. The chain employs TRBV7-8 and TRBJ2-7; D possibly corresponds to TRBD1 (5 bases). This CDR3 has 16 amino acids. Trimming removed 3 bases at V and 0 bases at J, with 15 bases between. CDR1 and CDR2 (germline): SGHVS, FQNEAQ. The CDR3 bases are TGTGCCAGCAGCTTCAGCCGAGCAGGGAACTCCTACGAGCAGTACTTC. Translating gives CASSFSRAGNSYEQYF.

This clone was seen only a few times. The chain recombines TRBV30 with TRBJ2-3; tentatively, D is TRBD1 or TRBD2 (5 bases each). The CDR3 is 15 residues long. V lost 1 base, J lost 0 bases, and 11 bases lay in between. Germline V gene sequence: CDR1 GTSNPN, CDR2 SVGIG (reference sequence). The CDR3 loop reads CAWSATRDSTDTQYF. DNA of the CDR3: TGTGCCTGGAGTGCCACCCGGGACAGCACAGATACGCAGTATTTT.

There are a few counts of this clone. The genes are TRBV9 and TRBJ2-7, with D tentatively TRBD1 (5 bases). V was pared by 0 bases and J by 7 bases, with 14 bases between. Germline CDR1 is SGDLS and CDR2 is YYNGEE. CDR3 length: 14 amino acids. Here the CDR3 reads CASSVATVGREQYF. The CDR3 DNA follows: TGTGCCAGCAGCGTAGCGACAGTGGGGCGGGAGCAGTACTTC. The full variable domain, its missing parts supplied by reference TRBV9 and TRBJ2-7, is DSGVTQTPKHLITATGQRVTLRCSPRSGDLSVYWYQQSLDQGLQFLIQYYNGEERAKGNILERFSAQQFPDLHSELNLSSLELGDSALYFCASSVATVGREQYFGPGTRLTVT.

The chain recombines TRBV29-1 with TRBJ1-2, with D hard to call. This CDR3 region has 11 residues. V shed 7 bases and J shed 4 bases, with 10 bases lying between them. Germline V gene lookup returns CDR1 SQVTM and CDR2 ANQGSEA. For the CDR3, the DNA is TGCAGCGCTATGGACTCCTATGGCTACACCTTC. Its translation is CSAMDSYGYTF.

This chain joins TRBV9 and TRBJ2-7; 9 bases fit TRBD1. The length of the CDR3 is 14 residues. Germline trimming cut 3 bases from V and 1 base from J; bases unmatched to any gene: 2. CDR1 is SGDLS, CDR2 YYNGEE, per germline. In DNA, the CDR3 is TGTGCCAGCAGCGCAGACAGGGGGTCCTACGAGCAGTACTTC. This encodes CASSADRGSYEQYF. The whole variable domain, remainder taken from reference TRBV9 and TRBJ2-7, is DSGVTQTPKHLITATGQRVTLRCSPRSGDLSVYWYQQSLDQGLQFLIQYYNGEERAKGNILERFSAQQFPDLHSELNLSSLELGDSALYFCASSADRGSYEQYFGPGTRLTVT.

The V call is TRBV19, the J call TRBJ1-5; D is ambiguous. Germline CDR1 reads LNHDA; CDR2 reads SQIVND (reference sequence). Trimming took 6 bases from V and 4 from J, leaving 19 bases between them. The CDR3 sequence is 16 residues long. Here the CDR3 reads CASRGLLVTDNQPQHF. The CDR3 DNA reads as TGTGCCAGTAGAGGTCTGTTAGTTACAGATAATCAGCCCCAGCATTTT.

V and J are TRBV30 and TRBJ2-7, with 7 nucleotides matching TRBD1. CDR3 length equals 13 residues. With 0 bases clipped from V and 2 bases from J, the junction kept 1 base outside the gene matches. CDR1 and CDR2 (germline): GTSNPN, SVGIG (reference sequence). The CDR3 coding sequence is TGTGCCTGGAGTGTAACAGGGGCCTACGAGCAGTACTTC. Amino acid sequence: CAWSVTGAYEQYF.